A single sample gave rise to the 7 T cell receptor beta chains below, sequenced in a study of CD8 T cells in Susac syndrome. cDNA came from roughly 0.53 to 1 ug RNA primed by random hexamers. MiXCR, run by TCRdb on the immunoSEQ multiplex PCR reads, gives a single entry per CDR3 protein. Of 150,000 or so distinct CDR3 sequences listed, roughly 95% are singletons. The sequencing sample was made of CD4+ T cells from PBMCs. These receptors were collected from a human donor with Susac syndrome.

The chain employs TRBV20-1 and TRBJ1-1, with 7 bases that match TRBD1. This CDR3 is built from 14 residues. V lost 5 bases and J lost 3; bases outside the gene matches: 9. Germline V gene lookup returns CDR1 DFQATT and CDR2 SNEGSKA (reference sequence). The CDR3: CSAPQGGSHTEAFF. The CDR3 coding sequence is TGCAGTGCTCCTCAGGGGGGGTCTCACACTGAAGCTTTCTTT.

The chain employs TRBV7-8 and TRBJ1-2, with 7 bases lining up with TRBD1. In germline, CDR1 is SGHVS, CDR2 FQNEAQ. V was pared by 4 bases and J by 1 base, with 12 bases of the junction left unmatched. The CDR3 sequence is 17 residues long. CDR3 coding DNA: TGTGCCAGCAGCTCTCGGTTGGACAGGCTGAATAACTATGGCTACACCTTC. It codes for CASSSRLDRLNNYGYTF.

This chain connects TRBV29-1 to TRBJ2-5, with TRBD2 matching 8 bases. The CDR3 extends over 15 amino acids. Per germline, CDR1 SQVTM and CDR2 ANQGSEA. With 4 bases clipped from V and 3 bases from J, the junction kept 10 bases outside the gene matches. The CDR3 region has the DNA TGCAGCGTTGCCTCGGGCGGGGGGTTTGAAGAGACCCAGTACTTC. Translation: CSVASGGGFEETQYF.

The chain combines TRBV12-3 or TRBV12-4 with TRBJ1-4; 10 nucleotides line up with TRBD1. Trimming at V came to 5 bases and at J to 3 bases, leaving 3 bases not matched to a gene. The CDR3 totals 15 residues. The CDR3 DNA follows: TGTGCCAGCAGTGACGGGACAGGGGCTAATGAAAAACTGTTTTTT. The encoded protein is CASSDGTGANEKLFF.

The chain couples TRBV2 to TRBJ1-2; 8 nucleotides line up with TRBD1. The CDR3 extends over 14 amino acids. Germline CDR1 is SNHLY and CDR2 is FYNNEI. The J segment lost 8 bases and the V segment lost 0 bases, leaving 5 bases of the junction unmatched. This chain's CDR3 is CASSEALRGRGYTF. DNA of the CDR3: TGTGCCAGCAGTGAAGCGCTCAGGGGGCGCGGCTACACCTTC.

The chain employs TRBV7-2 and TRBJ1-4; unclear D gene. Germline lookup yields CDR1 SGHTA and CDR2 FQGNSA. Trimming shortened V by 5 bases and J by 7 bases, and 8 bases separated the two germline ends. This CDR3 has 12 residues. The CDR3 protein is CASSRTSEKLFF. Here the CDR3 DNA reads TGTGCCAGCAGCCGTACGAGTGAAAAACTGTTTTTT.

The chain combines TRBV21-1 with TRBJ1-2; whether TRBD1, the table's D call, matches the DNA was not checked. TRBV21-1 is a pseudogene. The CDR3 extends over 15 amino acids. The CDR3: CASSNSHRGPYGYTF. DNA for the CDR3: TGTGCCAGCAGCAACTCCCATCGGGGGCCCTATGGCTACACCTTC.